This is a list of T cell receptor beta chains from one sample in a study of shared clonotypes between healthy human individuals. Repertoires were generated with immunoSEQ multiplex PCR, while TCRdb's copy carries only in-frame clones and drops some. This sample carries about 2.4 million clones, 80% to 95% of them seen once, and the ten largest clones take approximately 0.35%. Sequencing was done on a sample of naive CD4+ T cells from PBMCs. These receptors were collected from a man aged 18 to 29 in good health. Some clones in this sample may be carry-over from other donors' samples. Each CDR3 is given without its conserved first and last residue.

>TRBJ2-1|TRBV6-6
ASKKGIGSSYNEQF
>TRBJ2-7|TRBV6-1
ASSELFASYEQY
>TRBJ1-5|TRBV6-1
ASSDRDRGGEQPQH
>TRBJ2-3|TRBV5-1
ASSLVLSSTDTQY
>TRBJ1-5|TRBV12-1
ASRPCPGTVNQPQH
>TRBJ1-2|TRBV28
ASRPTGGGYGYT
>TRBJ2-3|TRBV19
ASSRREGGADTQY
>TRBJ2-3|TRBV28
ASSIRLAGVRDTQY
>TRBJ2-1|TRBV5-1
ASSLLAAGAYNEQF
>TRBJ1-1|TRBV28
ASSLTTGYTEAF
>TRBJ2-7|TRBV11-2
ASSLGGSSYEQY
>TRBJ2-1|TRBV5-1
ASSLGVENEQF
>TRBJ1-1|TRBV29-1
SVARGQTEAF
>TRBJ2-1|TRBV29-1
SVEETSGRFGEQF
>TRBJ1-1|TRBV7-8
ASSFTGGARTEAF
>TRBJ2-1|TRBV7-9
ASLSLAGPPSSYNEQF
>TRBJ2-7|TRBV6-1
ASSGGIYEQY
>TRBJ2-7|TRBV2
AIPTSGTNEQY
>TRBJ2-7|TRBV28
ASQRTGYYEQY
>TRBJ2-6|TRBV30
AWSPGLRVSGANVLT
>TRBJ1-6|TRBV7-9
ASSPGGDLH
>TRBJ1-1|TRBV5-1
ASSLDQMNTEAF
>TRBJ1-5|TRBV18
ASSPLQGRQPQH
>TRBJ2-7|TRBV18
ASSLGRSSYEQY
>TRBJ2-3|TRBV5-4
ASSLDSPDTQY
>TRBJ2-7|TRBV5-6
ASSSRGNYEQY
>TRBJ2-7|TRBV7-2
ASSSAPGTGVHEQY
>TRBJ2-3|TRBV6-6
ASSYVSKTDTQY
>TRBJ1-3|TRBV18
ASSPSDTIY
>TRBJ2-2|TRBV5-4
ASSFGGVIPGELF
>TRBJ1-2|TRBV28
ASSLIGHYGYT
>TRBJ2-7|TRBV5-1
ASSLSASASEQY
>TRBJ2-2|TRBV5-1
ASSSTWSGELF
>TRBJ2-3|TRBV11-3
ASSPRTSGRMDTQY
>TRBJ1-4|TRBV28
ASSSRDPITNEKLF